These 32 T cell receptor beta chains share one sample of origin, sequenced in a study of shared clonotypes between healthy human individuals. Sequenced by immunoSEQ multiplex PCR; TCRdb stores in-frame clones only, minus some. The repertoire consists of about 560,000 clones, with roughly four fifths occurring once and the leading ten covering around 12%. The sequenced material came from PBMCs. The receptor set was obtained from a woman aged 40 to 50 in good health. Some clones in this sample may be carry-over from other donors' samples.

In nucleotides, the CDR3 is TGTGCCAGCAGTGAACCCAGGGAGCTGTTTTTT. This encodes CASSEPRELFF. J is TRBJ2-2 and V is TRBV2; no definite D call. Germline V gives CDR1 SNHLY, CDR2 FYNNEI. The CDR3 is 11 residues long. V lost 2 bases to trimming and J lost 9 bases, with 4 bases between them.

The J gene is TRBJ2-4, the V gene TRBV5-1; the match to TRBD1 covers 10 bases. Germline assignment: CDR1 SGHRS and CDR2 YFSETQ. This CDR3 has 16 amino acids. Unmatched junction bases numbered 8, after V lost 4 bases and J lost 4 bases. The CDR3 nucleotides are TGCGCCAGCAGCCCGGAACCGGGACAGGGGAAAAACATTCAGTACTTC. Its translation is CASSPEPGQGKNIQYF.

The chain links TRBV6-5 to TRBJ1-2, with D maybe TRBD1 (6 bases). The CDR3 length is 14 residues. Germline V gene lookup returns CDR1 MNHEY and CDR2 SVGAGI. With 5 bases removed from V and 1 base from J, the gap between germline ends came to 11 bases. The DNA for the CDR3 is TGTGCCAGCAGTCCGGACAGAGATAACTATGGCTACACCTTC. The encoded protein is CASSPDRDNYGYTF.

This chain uses TRBV18 with TRBJ1-2; TRBD1 aligns across 8 bases. J was trimmed by 8 bases and V by 5 bases; bases with no gene match: 10. Germline CDR1 reads KGHSH; CDR2 reads LQKENI. The CDR3 totals 14 residues. The CDR3 region is CASSTGGTGYGYTF. DNA for the CDR3: TGTGCCAGCTCAACAGGGGGAACAGGTTACGGCTACACCTTC.

The chain uses TRBV2 and TRBJ2-5; a weak D match, TRBD2 (6 bases). V lost 0 bases to trimming and J lost 10 bases, with 15 bases between them. Per germline, CDR1 SNHLY and CDR2 FYNNEI. The CDR3 totals 14 residues. Written as DNA, the CDR3 is TGTGCCAGCAGTGAAGCCCCTCAGCGGGCCCACCAGTACTTC. It yields the protein CASSEAPQRAHQYF.

This chain connects TRBV7-3 to TRBJ2-1, with D perhaps matching TRBD2 (6 bases). Trimming took 4 bases from V and 10 from J, leaving 14 bases between them. The CDR3 has 13 residues. Germline CDR1 SGHTA, CDR2 FQGTGA. Here the CDR3 reads CASSSRGSGEQFF. The CDR3 coding sequence is TGTGCCAGCAGCTCACGGGGGAGTGGAGAGCAGTTCTTC.

The chain has TRBV7-8 and TRBJ1-5, with D unresolved. The CDR3 spans 15 residues. Germline V gene lookup returns CDR1 SGHVS and CDR2 FQNEAQ. With 1 base removed from V and 1 base from J, the gap between germline ends came to 8 bases. The DNA of the CDR3 is TGTGCCAGCAGCTTAGGGCGGCTGAGCAATCAGCCCCAGCATTTT. Translation: CASSLGRLSNQPQHF.

The rearrangement joins TRBV19 to TRBJ2-7; TRBD2 aligns across 8 bases. The junction had 12 bases not matched to a gene; V was cut back by 3 bases and J by 2 bases. The CDR3 runs 17 residues. CDR1 and CDR2 from the germline V gene are LNHDA and SQIVND (reference sequence). The chain's CDR3 is CASSIRHREGLPYEQYF. The CDR3 nucleotides read TGTGCCAGTAGTATTCGTCACCGGGAGGGATTACCCTACGAGCAGTACTTC.

The chain is built from TRBV6-1 and TRBJ1-2; D is unresolved. This CDR3 is 13 amino acids long. The V and J ends lost 4 bases and 8 bases respectively, with 14 bases between them. In germline, CDR1 is MNHNS, CDR2 SASEGT. The CDR3 DNA reads TGTGCCAGCAGTGGCACCCTGTATGGGGGCTACACCTTC. Encoded protein: CASSGTLYGGYTF.

With regard to this clone: The sample holds other DNA sequences that translate to the same CDR3. V usage is TRBV5-1 and J usage is TRBJ2-7; TRBD1 matches at 7 bases. The germline V gene has CDR1 SGHRS and CDR2 YFSETQ. CDR3 length: 13 residues. The ends lost 4 bases at V and 1 base at J; junction bases unmatched: 2. The CDR3 DNA sequence: TGCGCCAGCAGCCCGGGACAGTCCTACGAGCAGTACTTC. It encodes CASSPGQSYEQYF. The complete variable domain, with remaining parts taken from reference TRBV5-1 and TRBJ2-7, reads KAGVTQTPRYLIKTRGQQVTLSCSPISGHRSVSWYQQTPGQGLQFLFEYFSETQRNKGNFPGRFSGRQFSNSRSEMNVSTLELGDSALYLCASSPGQSYEQYFGPGTRLTVT.

This clone was observed a few times. V gene TRBV7-2 combines with J gene TRBJ2-2; D might be TRBD2 (5 bases). The germline V gene has CDR1 SGHTA and CDR2 FQGNSA. V gave up 5 bases and J gave up 4 bases, with 17 bases separating them. This CDR3 is built from 16 residues. The CDR3 nucleotides read TGTGCCAGCAGCGATAGCGCGGACCCATTCACCGGGGAGCTGTTTTTT. Protein: CASSDSADPFTGELFF.

This sequence joins TRBV2 and TRBJ1-2, with 8 bases identical to TRBD1. Germline lookup yields CDR1 SNHLY and CDR2 FYNNEI. V shed 8 bases and J 4 bases; nucleotides not matched to a gene: 9. CDR3 length: 14 residues. The CDR3 coding sequence is TGTGCCAGCCTCGAGACAGGGGTTGGCTATGGCTACACCTTC. The encoded protein is CASLETGVGYGYTF.

Comment on this clone: The conserved closing phenylalanine or tryptophan is absent in this CDR3, likely reflecting a read error. The gene calls are TRBV30 and TRBJ1-1; D gene ambiguous. The germline gives CDR1 GTSNPN, CDR2 SVGIG (reference sequence). The CDR3 spans 11 residues. Written as DNA, the CDR3 is TGTGCCTACAAAACGAACACTGAGGCTTTCCTT. Translated: CAYKTNTEAFL.

The chain recombines TRBV28 with TRBJ2-5, with 9 bases that match TRBD2. The CDR3 runs 17 residues. Trimming took 4 bases from V and 1 from J; bases not matched to a gene: 10. Germline CDR1 is MDHEN and CDR2 is SYDVKM. The CDR3 is CASSSPEAGGSQETQYF. CDR3 nucleotide sequence: TGTGCCAGCAGTTCCCCCGAAGCGGGAGGTTCCCAAGAGACCCAGTACTTC.

This clone was seen many times. The same CDR3 can be traced to other DNA sequences in this sample. Here the CDR3 DNA reads TGCGCCAGCAGCTGGGACACCGGCGTGAGTGACCAGTACTTC. Its protein product is CASSWDTGVSDQYF. The genes are TRBV5-1 and TRBJ2-5; TRBD1 is a possible D gene (6 bases). CDR1 is SGHRS and CDR2 is YFSETQ in the germline V gene. V shed 3 bases and J shed 10 bases, with 19 bases lying between them. This CDR3 has 14 residues.

In this sample, this clone turned up once. The chain is built from TRBV28 and TRBJ2-7; TRBD1 matches at 10 bases. Germline V gene sequence: CDR1 MDHEN, CDR2 SYDVKM. The CDR3 consists of 16 residues. Trimming cost V 4 bases and J 2 bases; bases outside gene matches: 8. CDR3 sequence: CASSSPGQGSTYEQYF. In DNA, the CDR3 is TGTGCCAGCAGTTCTCCGGGACAGGGGTCTACCTACGAGCAGTACTTC.

The genes are TRBV5-1 and TRBJ2-1; D uncertain. Germline-derived CDR1 and CDR2 are SGHRS and YFSETQ. V lost 4 bases, J lost 6 bases, and 23 bases lay in between. The CDR3 sequence is 17 residues long. The CDR3: CASSPRDGYSPFNEQFF. The CDR3 coding sequence is TGCGCCAGCAGCCCCCGCGACGGGTATTCTCCTTTCAATGAGCAGTTCTTC. The full variable domain, rest sourced from reference TRBV5-1 and TRBJ2-1, is KAGVTQTPRYLIKTRGQQVTLSCSPISGHRSVSWYQQTPGQGLQFLFEYFSETQRNKGNFPGRFSGRQFSNSRSEMNVSTLELGDSALYLCASSPRDGYSPFNEQFFGPGTRLTVL.

This chain joins TRBV7-2 and TRBJ1-2, with D unclear. Germline-derived CDR1 and CDR2 are SGHTA and FQGNSA. The CDR3 has 12 amino acids. V lost 3 bases, J lost 8 bases, and 10 bases lay in between. The CDR3 reads CASSFPRLGYTF. CDR3 nucleotide sequence: TGTGCCAGCAGCTTTCCCCGACTGGGCTACACCTTC.

The CDR3 reads CASSLASGRIGDTQYF. DNA of the CDR3: TGTGCCAGCAGCTTAGCGTCAGGGCGGATCGGGGATACGCAGTATTTT. The chain recombines TRBV7-2 with TRBJ2-3; TRBD1 is a possible D gene (5 bases). The CDR3 totals 16 residues. Trimming removed 0 bases at V and 6 bases at J, with 16 bases between. CDR1 SGHTA and CDR2 FQGNSA come from the germline V gene.

This clone was detected a few times. A clone one base away is much larger, so this may be a read error. The CDR3 sequence: CASSCDTGVSDQYF. CDR3 nucleotides: TGCGCCAGCAGCTGTGACACCGGCGTGAGTGACCAGTACTTC. The chain combines TRBV5-1 with TRBJ2-5; no clear D gene. V gave up 3 bases and J gave up 10 bases, with 19 bases separating them. In germline, CDR1 is SGHRS, CDR2 YFSETQ. This CDR3 is built from 14 residues.

Only one count was recorded for this clone. The chain has TRBV27 and TRBJ1-2, with D possibly TRBD1 on 6 matching bases. The germline V gene encodes CDR1 MNHEY and CDR2 SMNVEV (reference sequence). The length of the CDR3 is 13 residues. V was shortened by 2 bases and J by 8 bases, with 12 bases between the two germline ends. The CDR3 here is CASSLEGGSGYTF. DNA for the CDR3: TGTGCCAGCAGTTTAGAGGGGGGCTCCGGCTACACCTTC.

A word on this clone: A much more abundant neighbour one base away suggests this may be a read error. The chain links TRBV15 to TRBJ2-5; 7 positions match TRBD2. CDR1 is LNHNV and CDR2 is YYDKDF in the germline V gene (reference sequence). Trimming took 0 bases from V and 3 from J; bases not matched to a gene: 7. The CDR3 loop spans 16 amino acids. The CDR3 loop reads CATSREKEGLKETQYF. The CDR3 nucleotides read TGTGCCACCAGCAGAGAAAAGGAGGGACTAAAAGAGACCCAGTACTTC.

The chain is built from TRBV28 and TRBJ2-7, with 10 nucleotides matching TRBD2. Germline CDR1 reads MDHEN; CDR2 reads SYDVKM. The CDR3 runs 20 residues. The V and J ends lost 1 base and 3 bases, in that order; junction bases with no gene match: 18. CDR3 in amino acids: CASSLFGGGGTSGTYYEQYF. CDR3 nucleotide sequence: TGTGCCAGCAGTTTATTTGGCGGAGGGGGAACTAGCGGGACTTACTACGAGCAGTACTTC.

The rearrangement joins TRBV10-2 to TRBJ2-1, with 11 positions matching TRBD2. Germline V CDR1 and CDR2: WSHSY, SAAADI. The V gene end was trimmed by 7 bases and the J gene end by 0 bases; junction bases not matched to a gene: 2. This CDR3 region has 15 residues. CDR3: CASKLAGVSYNEQFF. In DNA form, the CDR3 reads TGCGCCAGCAAACTAGCGGGAGTCTCCTACAATGAGCAGTTCTTC.

The chain recombines TRBV6-4 with TRBJ1-2, with 10 bases lining up with TRBD1. The CDR3 length is 16 residues. V was clipped by 6 bases and J by 2 bases; unmatched bases: 9. CDR1 and CDR2 from the germline V gene are MRHNA and SNTAGT. This CDR3 is CASSPRGQGGNYGYTF. CDR3 bases: TGTGCCAGCAGCCCTAGAGGACAGGGGGGCAACTATGGCTACACCTTC.

The rearrangement links TRBV4-2 to TRBJ2-7, with TRBD1 matching over 9 bases. J lost 5 bases, V lost 5 bases, and 16 bases had no gene match. The V gene's germline CDR1 is LGHNA and CDR2 YNFKEQ. The CDR3 contains 17 residues. The CDR3 loop reads CASSLTTGQGSAHEQYF. The CDR3 DNA reads as TGTGCCAGCAGCTTAACAACTGGACAGGGGTCGGCCCACGAGCAGTACTTC.

This clone has more than one count but fewer than ten. The V call is TRBV5-1, the J call TRBJ2-1; possibly TRBD1 for D (5 bases). The germline V gene has CDR1 SGHRS and CDR2 YFSETQ. V lost 5 bases and J lost 0, with 15 bases in between. The CDR3 sequence is 16 residues long. The CDR3 is CASSLRADSSYNEQFF. CDR3 nucleotides: TGCGCCAGCAGTTTAAGGGCCGACAGCTCCTACAATGAGCAGTTCTTC.

The rearrangement uses TRBV6-1 and TRBJ1-5, with TRBD1 matching 12 bases. V lost 4 bases and J lost 4; bases outside the gene matches: 11. The CDR3 runs 18 residues. The germline gives CDR1 MNHNS, CDR2 SASEGT. The CDR3 DNA follows: TGTGCCAGCAGTGGGGGACAGGGGGCTCAAAGGCCAAATCAGCCCCAGCATTTT. Protein product: CASSGGQGAQRPNQPQHF.

The V gene is TRBV6-6, the J gene TRBJ2-7; D tentatively fits TRBD1 or TRBD2 (5 bases each). The CDR3 loop spans 14 amino acids. Between the trimmed V and J ends, which lost 2 bases and 2 bases, there was a span of 10 bases. Per germline, CDR1 MNHNY and CDR2 SVGAGI (reference sequence). The CDR3 reads CASSYGGSTYEQYF. CDR3 in DNA: TGTGCCAGCAGTTACGGGGGTTCCACCTACGAGCAGTACTTC.

This chain connects TRBV5-5 to TRBJ2-5; the D gene is possibly TRBD1 (6 bases). V lost 4 bases and J lost 0, with 10 bases in between. The CDR3 has 14 amino acids. CDR1 and CDR2 from the germline V gene are SGHKS and YYEKEE (reference sequence). The CDR3 DNA sequence: TGTGCCAGCAGCCCAGGACAGTACCAAGAGACCCAGTACTTC. As protein: CASSPGQYQETQYF.

The chain employs TRBV9 and TRBJ1-5; 8 bases line up with TRBD1. J was trimmed by 4 bases and V by 3 bases; bases with no gene match: 6. Looked up from germline, CDR1 is SGDLS and CDR2 is YYNGEE. The CDR3 spans 15 residues. The chain's CDR3 is CASSGGTGENQPQHF. The CDR3 bases are TGTGCCAGCAGCGGTGGGACAGGCGAGAATCAGCCCCAGCATTTT.

Worth noting for this clone: Mismatch with germline at one junction end may stem from a read error. V gene TRBV9 combines with J gene TRBJ2-1; 8 bases are a match to TRBD1. The CDR3 is 14 residues long. In germline, CDR1 is SGDLS, CDR2 YYNGEE. Written as DNA, the CDR3 is TGCGCCAGCAGCGTTCGGACAGGGTATGTTGAGCAGTTCTTC. Translated: CASSVRTGYVEQFF.